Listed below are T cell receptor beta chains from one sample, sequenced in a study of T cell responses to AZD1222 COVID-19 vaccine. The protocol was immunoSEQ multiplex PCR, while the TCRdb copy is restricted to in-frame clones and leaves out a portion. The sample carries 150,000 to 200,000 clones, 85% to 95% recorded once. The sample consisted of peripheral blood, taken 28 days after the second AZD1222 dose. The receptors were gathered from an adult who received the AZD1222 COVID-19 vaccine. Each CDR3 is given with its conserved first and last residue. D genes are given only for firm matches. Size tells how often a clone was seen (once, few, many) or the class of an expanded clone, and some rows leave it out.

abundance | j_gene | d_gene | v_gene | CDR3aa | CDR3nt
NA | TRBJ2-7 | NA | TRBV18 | CASSGTYEQYF | TGTGCCAGCTCAGGGACCTACGAGCAGTACTTC
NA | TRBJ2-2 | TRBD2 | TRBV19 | CASSPRLAEGGELFF | TGTGCCAGTAGTCCAAGACTAGCAGAGGGCGGGGAGCTGTTTTTT
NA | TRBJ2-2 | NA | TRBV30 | CAWNPYTGELFF | TGTGCCTGGAACCCTTACACCGGGGAGCTGTTTTTT
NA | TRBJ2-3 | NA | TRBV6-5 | CASSYSSRLYTQYF | TGTGCCAGCAGTTACTCGAGCAGGTTGTATACGCAGTATTTT
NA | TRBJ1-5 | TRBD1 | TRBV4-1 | CASSQDQDRDPNQPQHF | TGCGCCAGCAGCCAAGATCAGGACAGGGATCCTAATCAGCCCCAGCATTTT
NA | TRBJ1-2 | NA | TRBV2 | CASREETGANYGYTF | TGTGCCAGCAGGGAAGAGACAGGCGCCAACTATGGCTACACCTTC
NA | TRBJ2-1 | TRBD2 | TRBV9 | CASKSGRDTNEQFF | TGTGCCAGCAAGAGCGGGAGAGATACTAATGAGCAGTTCTTC
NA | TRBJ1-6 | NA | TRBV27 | CASSLSQTNSPLHF | TGTGCCAGCAGTTTATCACAGACAAATTCACCCCTCCACTTT
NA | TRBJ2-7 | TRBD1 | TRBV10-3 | CAISESRGLESYEQYF | TGTGCCATCAGTGAGTCGAGGGGGCTAGAATCCTACGAGCAGTACTTC
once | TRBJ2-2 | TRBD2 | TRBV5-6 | CASSLASGSTGELFF | TGTGCCAGCAGCTTGGCAAGCGGGAGTACCGGGGAGCTGTTTTTT
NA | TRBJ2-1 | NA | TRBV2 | CASRAVRSSSYNEQFF | TGTGCCAGCAGGGCCGTTCGGAGCAGCTCCTACAATGAGCAGTTCTTC
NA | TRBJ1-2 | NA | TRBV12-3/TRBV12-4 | CASSFGVGGCTF | TGTGCCAGCAGTTTTGGGGTAGGGGGGTGCACCTTC
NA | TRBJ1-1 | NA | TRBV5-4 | CASSLQGREAFF | TGTGCCAGCAGCTTGCAGGGACGTGAAGCTTTCTTT
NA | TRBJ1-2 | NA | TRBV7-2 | CASSDHNYGYTF | TGTGCCAGCTCTGATCATAACTATGGCTACACCTTC
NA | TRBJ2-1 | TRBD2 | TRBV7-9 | CASSLPGLAGDQQFF | TGTGCCAGCAGCTTACCGGGACTAGCGGGAGACCAGCAGTTCTTC
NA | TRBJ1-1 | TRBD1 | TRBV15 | CATSRGETGPLNTEAFF | TGTGCCACCAGCAGAGGTGAGACAGGGCCATTGAACACTGAAGCTTTCTTT
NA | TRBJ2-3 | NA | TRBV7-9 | CASSPTGDTQYF | TGTGCCAGCAGTCCAACCGGGGACACGCAGTATTTT
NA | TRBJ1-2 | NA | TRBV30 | CAWSGGNYGYTF | TGTGCCTGGAGTGGGGGTAACTATGGCTACACCTTC
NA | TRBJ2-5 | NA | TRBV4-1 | CASSQGHRPVGTQYF | TGCGCCAGCAGCCAAGGGCACCGCCCAGTTGGGACCCAGTACTTC
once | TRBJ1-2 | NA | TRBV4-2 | CASSQDPSGRNYGYTF | TGTGCCAGCAGCCAAGATCCTTCAGGGCGTAACTATGGCTACACCTTC
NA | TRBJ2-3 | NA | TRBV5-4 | CASSYRRSTAGTDTQYF | TGTGCCAGCAGCTACAGGCGCTCGACAGCAGGCACAGATACGCAGTATTTT
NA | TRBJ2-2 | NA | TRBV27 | CASSLWGSGSTGELFF | TGTGCCAGCAGTTTATGGGGGAGTGGTAGCACCGGGGAGCTGTTTTTT
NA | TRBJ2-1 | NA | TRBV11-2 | CASSLVYEQFF | TGTGCCAGCAGCTTGGTTTATGAGCAGTTCTTC
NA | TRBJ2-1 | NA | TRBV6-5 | CASSPGPYNEQFF | TGTGCCAGCAGCCCCGGACCCTACAATGAGCAGTTCTTC
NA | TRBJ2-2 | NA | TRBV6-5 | CASRLLLASGELFF | TGTGCCAGCAGACTCCTCCTAGCGTCCGGGGAGCTGTTTTTT
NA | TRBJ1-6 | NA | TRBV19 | CASSSLSSPLHF | TGTGCCAGTAGCTCCTTGTCTTCACCCCTCCACTTT
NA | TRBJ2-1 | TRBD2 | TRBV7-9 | CASSSLPGTSDSSYNEQFF | TGTGCCAGCAGCAGCCTTCCCGGGACTAGCGATAGCTCCTACAATGAGCAGTTCTTC
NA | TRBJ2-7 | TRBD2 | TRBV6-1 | CASSEALAGLSYEQYF | TGTGCCAGCAGTGAAGCACTAGCGGGCCTCTCCTACGAGCAGTACTTC
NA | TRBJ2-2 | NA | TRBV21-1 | CASSKGVEGNTGELFF | TGTGCCAGCAGCAAAGGGGTGGAAGGGAACACCGGGGAGCTGTTTTTT
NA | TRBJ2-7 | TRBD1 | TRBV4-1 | CASSHDTGGLEQYF | TGCGCCAGCAGCCATGACACAGGGGGGCTCGAGCAGTACTTC
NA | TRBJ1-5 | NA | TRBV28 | CASSSGRTGISTSNQPQHF | TGTGCCAGCAGTTCGGGGCGCACAGGGATTTCCACTAGCAATCAGCCCCAGCATTTT
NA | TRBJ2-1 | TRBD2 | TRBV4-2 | CASSQVAGGSYNEQFF | TGTGCCAGCAGCCAGGTAGCGGGAGGGAGTTACAATGAGCAGTTCTTC